This is a list of T cell receptor beta chains from one sample in a study of blood T cell repertoires in COVID-19. Assay used: immunoSEQ multiplex PCR; TCRdb lists only in-frame clones, some missing. The table has 130,000 to 150,000 clones, less than 85% seen once. Material: peripheral blood. The receptor source for this set is a woman aged 80 or over in a cohort sampled during active or convalescent COVID-19. Both conserved end residues are trimmed from each CDR3.

J: TRBJ1-6
V: TRBV7-3
CDR3: ASSLSSDSPLH

J: TRBJ2-7
V: TRBV27
CDR3: ASSLSRRGDYEQY

J: TRBJ1-1
V: TRBV27
CDR3: ASSGTGIMNTEAF

J: TRBJ1-4
V: TRBV5-1
CDR3: ASSFGQPVNEKLF

J: TRBJ2-3
V: TRBV2
CDR3: ASSEGPTDTQY

J: TRBJ2-3
V: TRBV30
CDR3: AWSATSGDTQY

J: TRBJ2-5
V: TRBV7-2
CDR3: ASSLDTIRETQY

J: TRBJ2-1
V: TRBV3-1/TRBV3-2
CDR3: ASSPLDRGNEQF

J: TRBJ2-3
V: TRBV7-9
CDR3: ASSLGAGGRTDTQY

J: TRBJ1-6
V: TRBV24-1
CDR3: ATSDSRQGTNSPLH

J: TRBJ1-2
V: TRBV2
CDR3: ASSGTGVYGYT

J: TRBJ2-6
V: TRBV6-2/TRBV6-3
CDR3: ASSLSGSGANVLT

J: TRBJ2-3
V: TRBV11-1
CDR3: ASSSQGPDTQY

J: TRBJ2-1
V: TRBV10-3
CDR3: AIRGTSGGSYEQF

J: TRBJ1-3
V: TRBV19
CDR3: ASGSDGNTIY

J: TRBJ2-2
V: TRBV29-1
CDR3: SVELYDRVSTGELF

J: TRBJ2-7
V: TRBV3-1/TRBV3-2
CDR3: ASSQDQLSRLY

J: TRBJ1-4
V: TRBV7-9
CDR3: ASSFRTGSIEKLF

J: TRBJ1-3
V: TRBV19
CDR3: ASTPLGQDSGNTIY

J: TRBJ2-2
V: TRBV11-2
CDR3: ATRQGTNTGELF

J: TRBJ1-1
V: TRBV6-6
CDR3: ASRDYAGQGGSEAF

J: TRBJ2-4
V: TRBV6-4
CDR3: ASSDSIRRPADIQY

J: TRBJ2-3
V: TRBV24-1
CDR3: ATSDLGGGTDTQY

J: TRBJ2-7
V: TRBV27
CDR3: ASSTRQGATGIYEQY

J: TRBJ2-5
V: TRBV7-3
CDR3: ASSRLGQGAGWEETQY

J: TRBJ1-1
V: TRBV18
CDR3: ASSPILPGTGATEAF

J: TRBJ1-2
V: TRBV29-1
CDR3: SVQDGSFGYT

J: TRBJ2-5
V: TRBV5-6
CDR3: ASSRTSGETQY

J: TRBJ1-5
V: TRBV9
CDR3: ASSVGQDSNQPQH

J: TRBJ1-2
V: TRBV28
CDR3: AQQDPIYGYT

J: TRBJ2-5
V: TRBV11-2
CDR3: ASSPYRTGLVSTQY

J: TRBJ1-2
V: TRBV11-3
CDR3: ASIKKWGQGANYGYT

J: TRBJ1-1
V: TRBV7-2
CDR3: ASSLDRGLQGAF

J: TRBJ2-5
V: TRBV2
CDR3: ASSAIGTRQETQY

J: TRBJ2-1
V: TRBV19
CDR3: ASSTTYRSYNEQF

J: TRBJ1-5
V: TRBV19
CDR3: ASSISRTGLQPQH

J: TRBJ1-2
V: TRBV19
CDR3: ASSIGVRSYGYT

J: TRBJ1-4
V: TRBV7-9
CDR3: ASSSSGRDREKLF

J: TRBJ2-1
V: TRBV7-2
CDR3: ASSLIGGAFYNEQF

J: TRBJ1-6
V: TRBV24-1
CDR3: ATSDLEGLGSPLH

J: TRBJ1-1
V: TRBV19
CDR3: ASRPGTRGANTEAF

J: TRBJ2-6
V: TRBV11-2
CDR3: ASSSLRRTSGANVLT

J: TRBJ2-5
V: TRBV11-1
CDR3: ASSLNTAYQETQY